This T cell receptor beta chain stems from a study of cytomegalovirus exposure and HLA in healthy donors. Trimming stripped 1 base from V and 4 bases from J, with 15 bases between. This CDR3 is built from 16 residues. The germline gives CDR1 SGDLS, CDR2 YYNGEE. PCR was performed using 60 Vbeta and 13 Jbeta primers. The table came from immunoSEQ multiplex PCR; TCRdb's copy has only in-frame clones and leaves some out. The table shows about 52,000 clones, with about 57% occurring only once. In the case of this clone: Its antigen is not identified.

General study findings and limits: It was confirmed in vitro that three of the CMV-associated chains were specific for CMV antigens.

The sequencing input was PBMCs. The clonotype originates from a human donor in good health. This sequence joins TRBV9 and TRBJ2-1; D uncertain. The chain's CDR3 is CASSVTWVATYNEQFF. The CDR3 DNA reads TGTGCCAGCAGCGTAACATGGGTAGCTACGTACAATGAGCAGTTCTTC.